The rows below give T cell receptor beta chains drawn from one sample of a study of cytomegalovirus exposure and HLA in healthy donors. Generated by immunoSEQ multiplex PCR, the TCRdb table keeps only in-frame clones and is missing some. This sample has about 95,000 clones, with 60% to 85% found just once. Sequenced sample: PBMCs. All receptors derive from a man aged 25 to 45 in good health and CMV-seropositive. Both conserved end residues are part of each CDR3. A D gene is named only where the DNA matches it firmly. Part of the rows lack a size; the others show once, few, many or a class for expanded clones.

TRBV14	NA	TRBJ2-5	NA	TGTGCCAGCAGCCAAGATCGAACCAGACAAGAGACCCAGTACTTC	CASSQDRTRQETQYF
TRBV13	TRBD2	TRBJ2-3	NA	TGTGCCAGCAGCTTAAATTCGGCGGGGGGGCCGGGATGGACAGATACGCAGTATTTT	CASSLNSAGGPGWTDTQYF
TRBV7-6	NA	TRBJ1-2	few	TGTGCCAGCAGCCTAGACCCCGGGACTGGGAGTGGTGGCTACACCTTC	CASSLDPGTGSGGYTF
TRBV7-6	TRBD1	TRBJ2-1	NA	TGTGCCAGCAGCCCGACAGGGGGCCGGTACAATGAGCAGTTCTTC	CASSPTGGRYNEQFF
TRBV19	TRBD1	TRBJ1-4	NA	TGTGCCAGTAGTAGTTTCGCGACAGGGTATGAAAAACTGTTTTTT	CASSSFATGYEKLFF
TRBV19	NA	TRBJ1-1	NA	TGTGCCAGTAGTATAGATGCCACAGGGAGGGGCACTGAAGCTTTCTTT	CASSIDATGRGTEAFF
TRBV29-1	NA	TRBJ2-7	NA	TGCAGCGTTGGAGAGGGGCTGGGCGAGCAGTACTTC	CSVGEGLGEQYF
TRBV5-4	TRBD1	TRBJ1-1	NA	TGTGCCAGCAGCGATCGACAGGGGAGGTTCTCTGAAGCTTTCTTT	CASSDRQGRFSEAFF
TRBV9	NA	TRBJ1-2	NA	TGTGCCAGCAGCGGCCCCCGGGGGGCGAACTATGGCTACACCTTC	CASSGPRGANYGYTF
TRBV30	NA	TRBJ2-3	NA	TGTGCCTGGGCCCAATCTCACTTGGATACGCAGTATTTT	CAWAQSHLDTQYF
TRBV27	NA	TRBJ1-5	NA	TGTGCCAGCAGTTTTACAGGGAGTGCCAATCAGCCCCAGCATTTT	CASSFTGSANQPQHF
TRBV9	TRBD1	TRBJ1-3	NA	TGTGCCAGCAGCACTCCACAGGGGGCAGGTGGAAACACCATATATTTT	CASSTPQGAGGNTIYF
TRBV27	NA	TRBJ1-1	NA	TGTGCCAGCAGTTCACCCTCCCGGGACACCTTCACTGAAGCTTTCTTT	CASSSPSRDTFTEAFF
TRBV5-1	NA	TRBJ1-1	NA	TGCGCCAGCAGCTTAACAGGCGAAATGAACACTGAAGCTTTCTTT	CASSLTGEMNTEAFF
TRBV9	TRBD2	TRBJ2-1	NA	TGTGCCAGCAGCGTGGGACTAGCGGGAGGCTACAATGAGCAGTTCTTC	CASSVGLAGGYNEQFF
TRBV20-1	NA	TRBJ1-1	NA	TGCAGTGCTAGTCGGGTTACTGAAGCTTTCTTT	CSASRVTEAFF
TRBV10-3	NA	TRBJ1-5	once	TGTGCCATCAGTGAAGGAGGGGCCTATAGCAATCAGCCCCAGCATTTT	CAISEGGAYSNQPQHF
TRBV6-5	TRBD1	TRBJ1-2	few	TGTGCCACCGACACAGGGGGCTTAGGCTACACCTTC	CATDTGGLGYTF
TRBV14	NA	TRBJ2-7	NA	TGTGCCAGCAGCCAACAGGGGTATTCCTACGAGCAGTACTTC	CASSQQGYSYEQYF
TRBV7-3	TRBD2	TRBJ2-5	NA	TGTGCCAGCAGCTTGACCGGCGGGGTAGCGGGGGAAGAGACCCAGTACTTC	CASSLTGGVAGEETQYF
TRBV29-1	TRBD2	TRBJ2-7	NA	TGCAGCGTGTCGGGACTAGCGGGAGACTACGAGCAGTACTTC	CSVSGLAGDYEQYF
TRBV7-8	TRBD2	TRBJ2-2	NA	TGTGCCAGCAGCTTAGGGGTAGCGGGAGTCGGCGGGGAGCTGTTTTTT	CASSLGVAGVGGELFF
TRBV18	NA	TRBJ1-5	NA	TGTGCCAGCTCACCTTCGCCACTTCAGCCCCAGCATTTT	CASSPSPLQPQHF
TRBV6-1	TRBD1	TRBJ2-1	NA	TGTGCCAGCAGTGACCGCCAGATAAGGGGGCACAATGAGCAGTTCTTC	CASSDRQIRGHNEQFF
TRBV6-6	TRBD1	TRBJ2-2	NA	TGTGCCAGCAGGATAACGGGACAGGGCACCGGGGAGCTGTTTTTT	CASRITGQGTGELFF
TRBV4-1	TRBD1	TRBJ1-5	NA	TGCGCCAGCAGCCAAGTTGGACAGGGGATGCAGCCCCAGCATTTT	CASSQVGQGMQPQHF
TRBV4-2	NA	TRBJ2-1	few	TGTGCCAGCAGCCAAGTTGTCGCGTACAATGAGCAGTTCTTC	CASSQVVAYNEQFF
TRBV30	TRBD2	TRBJ2-1	few	TGTGCCTGGGGGAGGGTGATGGGGGTCTCTGAGCAGTTCTTC	CAWGRVMGVSEQFF
TRBV5-4	TRBD2	TRBJ2-1	NA	TGTGCCAGCGGCGGGAGTAACTACAATGAGCAGTTCTTC	CASGGSNYNEQFF
TRBV6-1	TRBD1	TRBJ1-5	NA	TGTGCCAGCAGGGTTGACAGGGCCAATCAGCCCCAGCATTTT	CASRVDRANQPQHF
TRBV6-6	TRBD1	TRBJ2-5	NA	TGTGCCAGCAGTCGTAGACAGGGGGAGGAGACCCAGTACTTC	CASSRRQGEETQYF